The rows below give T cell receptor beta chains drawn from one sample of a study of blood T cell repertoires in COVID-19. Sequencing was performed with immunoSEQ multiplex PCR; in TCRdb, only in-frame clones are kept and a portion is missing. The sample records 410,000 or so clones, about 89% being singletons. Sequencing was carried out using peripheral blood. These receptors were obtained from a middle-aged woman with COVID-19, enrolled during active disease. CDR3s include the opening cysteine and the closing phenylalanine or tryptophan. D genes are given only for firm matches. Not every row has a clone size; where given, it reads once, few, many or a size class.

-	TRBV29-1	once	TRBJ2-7	CSVLALSTAVYEQYF	TGCAGCGTACTCGCTCTTTCAACCGCGGTCTACGAGCAGTACTTC
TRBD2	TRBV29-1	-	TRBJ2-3	CSASSGAGTDTQYF	TGCAGCGCCTCAAGCGGGGCGGGCACAGATACGCAGTATTTT
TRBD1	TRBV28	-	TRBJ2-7	CASSPPGQTYEQYF	TGTGCCAGCAGTCCCCCGGGACAGACCTACGAGCAGTACTTC
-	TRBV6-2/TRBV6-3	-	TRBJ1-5	CASSYTGRGNQPQHF	TGTGCCAGCAGTTACACTGGCAGGGGCAATCAGCCCCAGCATTTT
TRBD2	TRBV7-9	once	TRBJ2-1	CASSLGGLAGSYNEQFF	TGTGCCAGCAGCTTAGGGGGACTAGCGGGATCCTACAATGAGCAGTTCTTC
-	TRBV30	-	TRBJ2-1	CAWSLGGGAPNEQFF	TGTGCCTGGAGCCTTGGGGGGGGCGCCCCGAATGAGCAGTTCTTC
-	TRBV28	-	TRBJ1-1	CASSASGSTEAFF	TGTGCCAGCAGTGCAAGCGGGAGCACTGAAGCTTTCTTT
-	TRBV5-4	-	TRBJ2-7	CATSQLNPYEQYF	TGTGCCACCTCACAGCTAAACCCCTACGAGCAGTACTTC
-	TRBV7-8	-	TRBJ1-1	CASSPTGIRGEAFF	TGTGCCAGCAGCCCCACAGGGATCAGAGGTGAAGCTTTCTTT
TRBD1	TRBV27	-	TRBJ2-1	CASSFSTRPGQFNEQFF	TGTGCCAGCAGTTTTTCGACGCGTCCGGGACAGTTCAATGAGCAGTTCTTC
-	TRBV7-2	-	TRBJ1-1	CASSLTQPTEAFF	TGTGCCAGCAGCTTAACACAGCCCACTGAAGCTTTCTTT
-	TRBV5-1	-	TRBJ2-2	CASSFVGGTGELFF	TGCGCCAGCAGCTTTGTCGGTGGCACCGGGGAGCTGTTTTTT
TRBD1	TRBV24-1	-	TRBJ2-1	CATSDTRTGHNEQFF	TGTGCCACCAGTGATACCCGGACAGGTCACAATGAGCAGTTCTTC
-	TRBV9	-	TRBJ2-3	CASSVEVGSVPADTQYF	TGTGCCAGCAGCGTAGAGGTGGGGAGCGTCCCCGCAGATACGCAGTATTTT
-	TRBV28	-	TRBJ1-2	CASSTGTPLDYGYTF	TGTGCCAGCAGTACCGGGACACCCTTGGATTATGGCTACACCTTC
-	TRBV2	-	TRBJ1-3	CASSVQGRGGNTIYF	TGTGCCAGCAGTGTACAGGGCAGAGGTGGAAACACCATATATTTT
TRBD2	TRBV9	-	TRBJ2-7	CASSLRDYTNYEQYF	TGTGCCAGCAGCCTCCGGGACTACACTAACTACGAGCAGTACTTC
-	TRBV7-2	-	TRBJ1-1	CASRLTGTEAFF	TGTGCCAGCAGACTAACTGGAACTGAAGCTTTCTTT
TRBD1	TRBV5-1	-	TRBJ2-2	CASSLGQGDTGELFF	TGCGCCAGCAGCTTAGGACAGGGGGACACCGGGGAGCTGTTTTTT
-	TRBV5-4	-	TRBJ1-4	CASSMDRSNEKLFF	TGTGCCAGCAGCATGGACAGATCTAATGAAAAACTGTTTTTT
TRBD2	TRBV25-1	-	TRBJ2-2	CASSESIGREGHTGELFF	TGTGCCAGCAGTGAATCGATCGGGCGGGAGGGCCACACCGGGGAGCTGTTTTTT
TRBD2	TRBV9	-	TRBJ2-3	CASSAGLASSTDTQYF	TGTGCCAGCAGCGCGGGACTAGCGTCTAGCACAGATACGCAGTATTTT
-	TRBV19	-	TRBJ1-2	CASTPRLGASYGYTF	TGTGCCAGTACCCCAAGGTTGGGGGCCAGCTATGGCTACACCTTC
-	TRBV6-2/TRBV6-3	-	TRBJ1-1	CASSSGVNTEAFF	TGTGCCAGCAGTTCCGGGGTGAACACTGAAGCTTTCTTT
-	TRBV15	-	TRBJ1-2	CATSRRGRGRGYTF	TGTGCCACCAGCAGAAGGGGCAGGGGCCGGGGCTACACCTTC
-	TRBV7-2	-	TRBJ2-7	CASSPVMGPSYEQYF	TGTGCCAGCAGCCCGGTAATGGGGCCCTCCTACGAGCAGTACTTC
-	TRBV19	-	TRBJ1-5	CASSITGFRNQPQHF	TGTGCCAGTAGTATCACGGGGTTCAGGAATCAGCCCCAGCATTTT
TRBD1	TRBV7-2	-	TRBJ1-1	CASSLSGGTEAFF	TGTGCCAGCAGCTTATCAGGGGGGACTGAAGCTTTCTTT
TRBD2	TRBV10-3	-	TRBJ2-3	CAISRGLARTDTQYF	TGTGCCATCAGCCGAGGACTAGCGAGGACAGATACGCAGTATTTT
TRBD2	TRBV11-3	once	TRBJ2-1	CASSLAGGNEQFF	TGTGCCAGCAGCTTAGCGGGGGGCAATGAGCAGTTCTTC
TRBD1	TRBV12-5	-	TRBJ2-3	CASGWTGLRGTQYF	TGTGCTAGTGGTTGGACAGGGCTACGTGGTACGCAGTATTTT
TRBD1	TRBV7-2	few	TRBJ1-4	CASSLDRGKNEKLFF	TGTGCCAGCAGCTTAGACAGGGGGAAAAACGAAAAACTGTTTTTT
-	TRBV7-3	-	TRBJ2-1	CASSLVSGSYNEQFF	TGTGCCAGCAGCTTAGTGAGCGGCTCCTACAATGAGCAGTTCTTC
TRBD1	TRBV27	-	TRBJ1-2	CASSLGTGPNTPYGYTF	TGTGCCAGCAGTTTAGGGACAGGGCCAAATACTCCCTATGGCTACACCTTC
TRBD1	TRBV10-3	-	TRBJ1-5	CATTKTGQGDQPQHF	TGTGCCACCACCAAGACCGGACAGGGAGATCAGCCCCAGCATTTT
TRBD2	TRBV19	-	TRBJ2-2	CASSIIAGGPGELFF	TGTGCCAGTAGTATAATAGCGGGAGGGCCCGGGGAGCTGTTTTTT
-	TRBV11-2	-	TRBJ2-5	CASSLMRKETQYF	TGTGCCAGCAGCTTAATGCGGAAAGAGACCCAGTACTTC
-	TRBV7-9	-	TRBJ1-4	CASSLDREKLFF	TGTGCCAGCAGCTTAGACCGGGAAAAACTGTTTTTT
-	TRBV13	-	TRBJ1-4	CASSLGTPFGGEKLFF	TGTGCCAGCAGCTTAGGGACACCTTTCGGAGGTGAAAAACTGTTTTTT
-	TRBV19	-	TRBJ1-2	CASSIEGPASYGYTF	TGTGCCAGTAGTATAGAGGGGCCCGCCTCCTATGGCTACACCTTC
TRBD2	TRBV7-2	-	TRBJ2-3	CASSLAASGRNTDTQYF	TGTGCCAGCAGCTTAGCGGCTAGCGGGAGAAACACAGATACGCAGTATTTT
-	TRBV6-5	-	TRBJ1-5	CASSYSGFNQPQHF	TGTGCCAGCAGTTATTCGGGTTTCAATCAGCCCCAGCATTTT
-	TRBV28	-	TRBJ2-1	CASSPRMGGADEQFF	TGTGCCAGCAGTCCCCGGATGGGGGGGGCAGATGAGCAGTTCTTC
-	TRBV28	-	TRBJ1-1	CASSRPWRGKEKEAFF	TGTGCCAGCAGCCGACCCTGGCGGGGTAAAGAGAAAGAAGCTTTCTTT
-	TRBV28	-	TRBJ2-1	CASSWVGSEQFF	TGTGCCAGCAGTTGGGTCGGGAGCGAGCAGTTCTTC
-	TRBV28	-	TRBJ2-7	CASRRSRVRGEQYF	TGTGCCAGCAGGAGAAGTAGGGTTCGGGGCGAGCAGTACTTC
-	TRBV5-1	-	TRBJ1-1	CASSLGQSTEAFF	TGCGCCAGCAGCTTGGGGCAAAGCACTGAAGCTTTCTTT
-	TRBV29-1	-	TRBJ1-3	CSVGDTGNTIYF	TGCAGCGTTGGGGACACTGGAAACACCATATATTTT
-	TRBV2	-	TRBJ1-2	CASSEWQVYYGYTF	TGTGCCAGCAGTGAATGGCAGGTCTACTATGGCTACACCTTC
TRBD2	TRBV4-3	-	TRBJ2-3	CASSQVAGGGDTQYF	TGCGCCAGCAGCCAAGTGGCGGGAGGAGGGGATACGCAGTATTTT
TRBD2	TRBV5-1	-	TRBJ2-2	CASSFLAGGSNAGELFF	TGCGCCAGCAGCTTCCTAGCGGGGGGCTCGAATGCCGGGGAGCTGTTTTTT
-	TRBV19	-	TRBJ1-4	CASGQITNNEKLFF	TGTGCCAGTGGACAGATTACTAATAATGAAAAACTGTTTTTT
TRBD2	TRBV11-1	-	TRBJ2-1	CASSLYSSVAGGHQFF	TGTGCCAGCAGCTTATATTCGTCGGTAGCGGGGGGCCATCAGTTCTTC
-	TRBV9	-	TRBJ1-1	CASSSDRPGTEAFF	TGTGCCAGCAGCTCCGACCGACCGGGGACTGAAGCTTTCTTT
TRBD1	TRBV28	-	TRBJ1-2	CASSLGPGDRGPSGLRNYGYTF	TGTGCCAGCAGTTTAGGTCCGGGGGACAGGGGTCCTTCGGGACTTAGAAACTATGGCTACACCTTC
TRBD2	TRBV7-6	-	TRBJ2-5	CASSLVLGTSGEETQYF	TGTGCCAGCAGCTTAGTATTAGGGACTAGCGGGGAAGAGACCCAGTACTTC
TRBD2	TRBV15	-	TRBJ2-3	CATSRAGGGTDTQYF	TGTGCCACCAGCAGAGCGGGGGGTGGGACAGATACGCAGTATTTT
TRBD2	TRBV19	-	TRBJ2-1	CASSYILAGGPREQFF	TGTGCCAGTAGTTATATTCTAGCGGGAGGGCCACGGGAGCAGTTCTTC
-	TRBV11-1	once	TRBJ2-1	CASSLVGQGPYNEQFF	TGTGCCAGCAGCTTAGTCGGGCAGGGGCCTTACAATGAGCAGTTCTTC